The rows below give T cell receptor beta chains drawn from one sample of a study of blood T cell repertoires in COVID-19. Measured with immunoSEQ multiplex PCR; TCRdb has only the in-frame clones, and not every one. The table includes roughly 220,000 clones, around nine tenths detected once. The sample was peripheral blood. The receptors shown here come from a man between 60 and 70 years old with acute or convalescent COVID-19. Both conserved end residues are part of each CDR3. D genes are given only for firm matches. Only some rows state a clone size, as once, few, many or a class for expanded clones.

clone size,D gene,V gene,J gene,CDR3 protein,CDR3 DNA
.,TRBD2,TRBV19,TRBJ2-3,CASSPGLAGADTQYF,TGTGCCAGTAGCCCGGGACTAGCGGGGGCAGATACGCAGTATTTT
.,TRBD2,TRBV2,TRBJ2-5,CASRRGVRGETQYF,TGTGCCAGCAGGCGGGGGGTACGGGGGGAGACCCAGTACTTC
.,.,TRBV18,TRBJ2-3,CASSPMGPITSTDTQYF,TGTGCCAGCTCACCAATGGGCCCAATAACTAGCACAGATACGCAGTATTTT
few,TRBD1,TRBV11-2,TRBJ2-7,CASSLDLGGQAVPSSYEQYF,TGTGCCAGCAGCTTAGACCTGGGCGGACAGGCGGTTCCCAGCTCCTACGAGCAGTACTTC
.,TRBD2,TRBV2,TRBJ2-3,CASKKRGTDTQYF,TGTGCCAGCAAAAAGCGGGGGACAGATACGCAGTATTTT
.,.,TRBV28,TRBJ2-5,CASRLFPGGPQETQYF,TGTGCCAGCAGGCTCTTCCCCGGAGGTCCGCAAGAGACCCAGTACTTC
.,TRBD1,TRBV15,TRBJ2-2,CATSRPLGQGADTGELFF,TGTGCCACCAGCCGGCCGCTGGGACAGGGGGCAGACACCGGGGAGCTGTTTTTT
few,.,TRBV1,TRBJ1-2,CTSSLLRIGYTF,TGCACCAGCAGCCTACTTCGTATAGGCTACACCTTC
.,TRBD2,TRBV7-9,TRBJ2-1,CASSLPGLAGGAQFF,TGTGCCAGCAGCTTACCCGGACTAGCGGGGGGTGCGCAGTTCTTC
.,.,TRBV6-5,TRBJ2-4,CASSSRTVAKNIQYF,TGTGCCAGCAGTTCCCGGACAGTAGCCAAAAACATTCAGTACTTC